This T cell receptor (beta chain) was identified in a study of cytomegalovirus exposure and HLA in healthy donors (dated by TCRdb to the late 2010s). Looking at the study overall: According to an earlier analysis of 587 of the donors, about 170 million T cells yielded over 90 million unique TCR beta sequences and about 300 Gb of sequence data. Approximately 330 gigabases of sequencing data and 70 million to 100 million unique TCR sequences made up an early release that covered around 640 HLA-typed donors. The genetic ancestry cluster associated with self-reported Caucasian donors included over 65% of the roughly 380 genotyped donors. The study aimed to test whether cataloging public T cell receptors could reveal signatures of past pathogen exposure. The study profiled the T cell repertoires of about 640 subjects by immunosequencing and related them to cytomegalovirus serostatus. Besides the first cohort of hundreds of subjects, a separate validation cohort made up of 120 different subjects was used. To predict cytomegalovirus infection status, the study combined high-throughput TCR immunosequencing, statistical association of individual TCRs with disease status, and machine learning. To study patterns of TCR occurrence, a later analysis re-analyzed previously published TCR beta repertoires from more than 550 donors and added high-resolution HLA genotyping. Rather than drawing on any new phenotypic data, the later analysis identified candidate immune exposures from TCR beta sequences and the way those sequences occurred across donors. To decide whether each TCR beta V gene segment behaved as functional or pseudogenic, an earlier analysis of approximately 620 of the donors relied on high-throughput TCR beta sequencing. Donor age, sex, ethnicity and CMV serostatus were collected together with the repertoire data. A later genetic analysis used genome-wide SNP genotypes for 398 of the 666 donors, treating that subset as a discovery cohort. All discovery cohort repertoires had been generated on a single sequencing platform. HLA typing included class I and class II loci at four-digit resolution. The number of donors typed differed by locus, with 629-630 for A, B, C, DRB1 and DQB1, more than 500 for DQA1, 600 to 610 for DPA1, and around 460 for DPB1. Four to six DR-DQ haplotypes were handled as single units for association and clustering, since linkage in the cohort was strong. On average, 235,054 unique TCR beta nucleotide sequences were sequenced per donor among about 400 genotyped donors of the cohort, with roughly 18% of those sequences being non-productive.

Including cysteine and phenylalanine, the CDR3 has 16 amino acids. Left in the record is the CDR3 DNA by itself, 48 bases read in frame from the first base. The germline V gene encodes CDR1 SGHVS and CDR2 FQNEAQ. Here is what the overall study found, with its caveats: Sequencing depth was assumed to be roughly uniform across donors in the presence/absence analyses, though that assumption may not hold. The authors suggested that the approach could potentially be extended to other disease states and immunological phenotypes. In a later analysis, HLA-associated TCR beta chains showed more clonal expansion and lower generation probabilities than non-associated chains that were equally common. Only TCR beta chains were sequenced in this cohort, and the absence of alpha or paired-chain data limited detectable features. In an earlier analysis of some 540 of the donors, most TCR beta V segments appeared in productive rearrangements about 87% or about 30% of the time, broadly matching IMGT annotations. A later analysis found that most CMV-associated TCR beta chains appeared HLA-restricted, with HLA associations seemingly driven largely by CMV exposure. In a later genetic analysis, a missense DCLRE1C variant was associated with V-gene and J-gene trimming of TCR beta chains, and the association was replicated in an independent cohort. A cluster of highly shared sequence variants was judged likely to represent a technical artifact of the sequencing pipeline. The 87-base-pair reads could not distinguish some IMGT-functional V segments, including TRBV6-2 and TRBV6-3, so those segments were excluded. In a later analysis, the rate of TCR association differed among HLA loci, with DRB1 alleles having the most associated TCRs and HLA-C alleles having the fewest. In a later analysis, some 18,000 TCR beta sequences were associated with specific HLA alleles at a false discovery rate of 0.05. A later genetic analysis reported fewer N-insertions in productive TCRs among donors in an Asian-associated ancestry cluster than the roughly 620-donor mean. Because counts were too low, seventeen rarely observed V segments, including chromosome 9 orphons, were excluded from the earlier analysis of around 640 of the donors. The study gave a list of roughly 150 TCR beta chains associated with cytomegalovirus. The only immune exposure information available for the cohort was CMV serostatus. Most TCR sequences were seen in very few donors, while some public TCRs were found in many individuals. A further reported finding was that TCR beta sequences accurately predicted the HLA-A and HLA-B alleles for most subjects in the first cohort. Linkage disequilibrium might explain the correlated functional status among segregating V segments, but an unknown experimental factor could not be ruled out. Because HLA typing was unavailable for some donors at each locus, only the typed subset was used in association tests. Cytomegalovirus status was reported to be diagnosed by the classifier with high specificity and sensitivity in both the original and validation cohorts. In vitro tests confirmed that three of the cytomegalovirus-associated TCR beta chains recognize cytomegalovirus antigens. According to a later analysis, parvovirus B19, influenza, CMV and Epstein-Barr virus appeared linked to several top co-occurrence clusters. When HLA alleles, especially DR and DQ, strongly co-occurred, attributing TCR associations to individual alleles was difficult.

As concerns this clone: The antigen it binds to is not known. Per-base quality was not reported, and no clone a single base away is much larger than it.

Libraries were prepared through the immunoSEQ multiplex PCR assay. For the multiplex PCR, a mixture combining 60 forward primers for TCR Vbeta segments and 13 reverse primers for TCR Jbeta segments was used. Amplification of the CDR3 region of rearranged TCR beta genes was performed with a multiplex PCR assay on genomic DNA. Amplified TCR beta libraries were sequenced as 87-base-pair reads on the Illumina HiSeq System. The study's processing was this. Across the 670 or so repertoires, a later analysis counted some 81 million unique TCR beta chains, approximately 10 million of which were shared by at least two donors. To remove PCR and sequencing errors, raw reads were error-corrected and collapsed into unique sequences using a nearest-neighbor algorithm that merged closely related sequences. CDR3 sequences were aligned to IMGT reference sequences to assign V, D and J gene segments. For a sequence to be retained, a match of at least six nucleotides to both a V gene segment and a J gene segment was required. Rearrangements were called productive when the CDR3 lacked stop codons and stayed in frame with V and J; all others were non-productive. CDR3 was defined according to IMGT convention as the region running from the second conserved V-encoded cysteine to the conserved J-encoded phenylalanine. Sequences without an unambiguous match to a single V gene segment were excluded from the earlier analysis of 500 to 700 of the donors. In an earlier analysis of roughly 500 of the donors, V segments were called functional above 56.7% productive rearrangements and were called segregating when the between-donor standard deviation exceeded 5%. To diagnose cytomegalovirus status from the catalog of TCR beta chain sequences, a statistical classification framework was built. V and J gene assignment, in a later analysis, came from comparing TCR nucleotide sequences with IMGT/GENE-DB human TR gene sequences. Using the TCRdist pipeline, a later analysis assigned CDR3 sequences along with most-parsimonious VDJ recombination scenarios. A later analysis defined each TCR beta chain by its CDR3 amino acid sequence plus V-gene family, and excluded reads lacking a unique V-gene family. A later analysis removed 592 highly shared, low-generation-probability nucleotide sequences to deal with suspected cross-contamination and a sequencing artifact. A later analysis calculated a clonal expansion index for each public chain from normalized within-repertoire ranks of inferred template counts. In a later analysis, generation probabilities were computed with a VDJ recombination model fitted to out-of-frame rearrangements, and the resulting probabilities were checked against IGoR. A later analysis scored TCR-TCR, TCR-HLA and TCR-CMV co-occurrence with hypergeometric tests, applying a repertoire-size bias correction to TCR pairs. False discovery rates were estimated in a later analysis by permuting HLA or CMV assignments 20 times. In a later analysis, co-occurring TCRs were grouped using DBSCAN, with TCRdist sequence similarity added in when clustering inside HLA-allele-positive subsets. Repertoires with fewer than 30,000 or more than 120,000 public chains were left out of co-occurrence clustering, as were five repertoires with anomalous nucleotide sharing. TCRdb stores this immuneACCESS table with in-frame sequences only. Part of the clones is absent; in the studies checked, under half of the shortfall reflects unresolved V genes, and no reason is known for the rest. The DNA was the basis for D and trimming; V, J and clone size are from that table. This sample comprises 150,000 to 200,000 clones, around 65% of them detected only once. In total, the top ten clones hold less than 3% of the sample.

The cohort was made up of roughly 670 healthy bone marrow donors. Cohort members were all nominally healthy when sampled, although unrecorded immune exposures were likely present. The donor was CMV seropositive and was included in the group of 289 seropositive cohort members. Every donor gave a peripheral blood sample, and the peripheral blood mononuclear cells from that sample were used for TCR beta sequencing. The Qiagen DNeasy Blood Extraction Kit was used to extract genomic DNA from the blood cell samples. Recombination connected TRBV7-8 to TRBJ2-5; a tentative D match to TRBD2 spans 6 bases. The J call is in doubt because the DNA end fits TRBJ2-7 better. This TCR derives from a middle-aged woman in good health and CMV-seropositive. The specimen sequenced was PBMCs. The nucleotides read TGTGCCAGCAGACCAGTTAGGGGAGGAGAGGACCACGAGCAGTACTTC. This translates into CASRPVRGGEDHEQYF.